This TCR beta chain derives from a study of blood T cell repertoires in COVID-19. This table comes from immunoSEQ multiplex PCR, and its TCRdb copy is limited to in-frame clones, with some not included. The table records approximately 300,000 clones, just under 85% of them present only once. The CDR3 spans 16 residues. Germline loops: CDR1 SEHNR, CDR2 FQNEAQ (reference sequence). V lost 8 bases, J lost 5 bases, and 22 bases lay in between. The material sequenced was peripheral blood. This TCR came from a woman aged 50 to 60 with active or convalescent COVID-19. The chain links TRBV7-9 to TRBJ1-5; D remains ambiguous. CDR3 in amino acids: CASGSSTGALYQPQHF. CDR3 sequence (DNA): TGTGCCAGCGGGTCCTCGACGGGAGCGTTATATCAGCCCCAGCATTTT.